This paragraph covers one TCR beta chain sequence. Trimming left V 6 bases short and J 8 bases short, with 16 bases between. This CDR3 contains 13 residues. Per the germline V gene, CDR1 is MNHEY and CDR2 is SVGAGI. This entry belongs to a study of T cell changes during pregnancy in multiple sclerosis. Profiling relied on immunoSEQ multiplex PCR, and the TCRdb table lists in-frame clones only, not all of them. The sample has 75,000 to 95,000 clones, 80% to 95% seen once. The TCR sequence derives from a female donor in good health, enrolled as a control in a pregnancy study. V usage is TRBV6-5 and J usage is TRBJ1-2; possibly TRBD1 for D (6 bases). This specimen consisted of peripheral blood, obtained in the first trimester of pregnancy. The CDR3 region has the DNA TGTGCCAGCAGCCTTGACAGGCGAGGCGGCTACACCTTC. Translation: CASSLDRRGGYTF.